This T cell receptor beta chain is from a study of blood T cell repertoires in COVID-19. The germline V gene encodes CDR1 SGHRS and CDR2 YFSETQ. The CDR3 consists of 14 residues. The J segment lost 4 bases and the V segment lost 3 bases, leaving 6 bases of the junction unmatched. In the study's own analysis: Estimation of nucleated cell counts relied on the amplification of reference gene primers. TCRdb's table, derived via immunoSEQ multiplex PCR, lists solely in-frame clones and lacks some. That table gives V, J and clone size, and the DNA gave D and trimming. The table has 200,000 to 300,000 clones, about 86% seen once.

Input material: peripheral blood. The chain joins TRBV5-1 to TRBJ1-1; 7 positions match TRBD1. The TCR originated in a man aged 25 to 45 with active or convalescent COVID-19. The chain's CDR3 is CASSSQGSGTEAFF. DNA for the CDR3: TGCGCCAGCAGCTCACAGGGGTCCGGCACTGAAGCTTTCTTT.